This entry features one T cell receptor (beta chain) sequence. Antigen unknown. The data were obtained in a study of vaccination effects on CD4 cells after COVID-19. Isolation of CD4+ T cells took place after around 10 days of culture. From germline, CDR1 is SGDLS and CDR2 YYNGEE. There are 14 residues in the CDR3. V lost 3 bases, J lost 5 bases, and 5 bases stayed unmatched. Method: immunoSEQ multiplex PCR; TCRdb's copy keeps in-frame clones and lacks some. Here the sample spans about 74,000 clones, roughly three quarters being singletons. The specimen comprised CD4+ T cells from PBMCs cultured without peptide, sampled before COVID-19 vaccination. This receptor was identified in a human donor who received a COVID-19 vaccine. The chain combines TRBV9 with TRBJ1-2; TRBD1 matches 9 bases. CDR3 nucleotide sequence: TGTGCCAGCAGCGCGGGACAGGGTCTTTATGGCTACACCTTC. Translation: CASSAGQGLYGYTF.